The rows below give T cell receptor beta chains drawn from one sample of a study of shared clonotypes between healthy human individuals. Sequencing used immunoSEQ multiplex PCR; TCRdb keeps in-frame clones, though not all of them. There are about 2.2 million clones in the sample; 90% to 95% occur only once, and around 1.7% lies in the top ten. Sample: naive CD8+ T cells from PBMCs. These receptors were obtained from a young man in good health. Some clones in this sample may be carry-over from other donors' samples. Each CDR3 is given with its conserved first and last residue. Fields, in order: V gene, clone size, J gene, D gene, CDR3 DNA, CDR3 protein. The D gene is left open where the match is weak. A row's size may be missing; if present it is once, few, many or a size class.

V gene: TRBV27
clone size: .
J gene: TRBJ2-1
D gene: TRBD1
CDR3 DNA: TGTGCCAGCCTGACAGGGGGAACAAACAATGAGCAGTTCTTC
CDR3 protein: CASLTGGTNNEQFF

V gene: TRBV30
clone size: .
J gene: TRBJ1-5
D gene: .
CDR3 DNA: TGTGCCTGGAGTTACGGCACAGTTTACAATCAGCCCCAGCATTTT
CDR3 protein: CAWSYGTVYNQPQHF

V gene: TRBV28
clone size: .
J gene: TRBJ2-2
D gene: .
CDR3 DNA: TGTGCCAGCAGTCTCCGCGGGGAGCTGTTTTTT
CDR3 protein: CASSLRGELFF

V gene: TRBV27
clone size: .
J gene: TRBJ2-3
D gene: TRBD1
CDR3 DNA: TGTGCCTCCGAGGACAGGACGGGGGATACGCAGTATTTT
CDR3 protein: CASEDRTGDTQYF

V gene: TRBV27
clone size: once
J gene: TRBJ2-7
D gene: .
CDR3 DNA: TGTGCCAGCAGCCCCCCCGGACAGCCCTACGAGCAGTACTTC
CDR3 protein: CASSPPGQPYEQYF

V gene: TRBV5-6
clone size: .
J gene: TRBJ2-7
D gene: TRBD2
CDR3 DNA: TGTGCCAGCAGCGAACTAGCGGGGTCAACCTACGAGCAGTACTTC
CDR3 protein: CASSELAGSTYEQYF

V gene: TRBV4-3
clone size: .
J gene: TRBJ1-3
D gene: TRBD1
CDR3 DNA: TGCGCCAGCAGCCGCTTGACAGGGGTTACAGGAAACACCATATATTTT
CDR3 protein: CASSRLTGVTGNTIYF

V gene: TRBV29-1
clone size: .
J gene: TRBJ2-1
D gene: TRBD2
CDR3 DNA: TGCAGCGTTGTCGGGACTAGCGGCTACAATGAGCAGTTCTTC
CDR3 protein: CSVVGTSGYNEQFF

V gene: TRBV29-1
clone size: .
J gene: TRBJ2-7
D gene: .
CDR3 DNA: TGCAGCGTTGAAGATAAGGACACCTACGAGCAGTACTTC
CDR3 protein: CSVEDKDTYEQYF

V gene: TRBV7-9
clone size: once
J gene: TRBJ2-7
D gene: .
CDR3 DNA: TGTGCCAGCAGCCCCACAGGAACCTACGAGCAGTACTTC
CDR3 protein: CASSPTGTYEQYF

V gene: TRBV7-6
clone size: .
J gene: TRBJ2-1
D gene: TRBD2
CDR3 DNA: TGTGCCAGCAGCGAGAGGACTAGCGGGAGGGAGGTCTACAATGAGCAGTTCTTC
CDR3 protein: CASSERTSGREVYNEQFF

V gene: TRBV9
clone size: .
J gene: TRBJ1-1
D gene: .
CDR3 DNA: TGTGCCAGCAGCGTACAGACGGGTGAAGCTTTCTTT
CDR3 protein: CASSVQTGEAFF

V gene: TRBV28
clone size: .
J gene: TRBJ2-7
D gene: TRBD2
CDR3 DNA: TGTGCCAGCAGCCTGGGGGACACGGGAGGGGAGCAGTACTTC
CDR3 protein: CASSLGDTGGEQYF

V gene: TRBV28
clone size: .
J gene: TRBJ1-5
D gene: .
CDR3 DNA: TGTGCCAGCAACTCACGGGAGGGCTATCAGCCCCAGCATTTT
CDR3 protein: CASNSREGYQPQHF

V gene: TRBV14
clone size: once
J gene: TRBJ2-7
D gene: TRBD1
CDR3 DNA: TGTGCCAGCAGCCCGGGACAGGGGCCTTCTTGGGAGCAGTACTTC
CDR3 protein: CASSPGQGPSWEQYF

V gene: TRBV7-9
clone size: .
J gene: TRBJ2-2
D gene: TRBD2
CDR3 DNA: TGTGCCAGCAGCTTAGGCGGGAGGGCCTCCACCGGGGAGCTGTTTTTT
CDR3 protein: CASSLGGRASTGELFF

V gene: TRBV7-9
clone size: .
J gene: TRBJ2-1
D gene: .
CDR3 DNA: TGTGCCAGCAGCCCGACTAGTACTCACAATGAGCAGTTCTTC
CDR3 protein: CASSPTSTHNEQFF

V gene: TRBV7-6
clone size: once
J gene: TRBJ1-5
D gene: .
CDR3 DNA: TGTGCCAGCAGCTTGGAGGGGGATCAGCCCCAGCATTTT
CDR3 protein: CASSLEGDQPQHF

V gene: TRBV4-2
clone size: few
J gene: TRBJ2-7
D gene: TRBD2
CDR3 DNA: TGTGCCAGCAGCCAAGAAAGGAGGCAGGGAGGGTTCTACGAGCAGTACTTC
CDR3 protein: CASSQERRQGGFYEQYF